The 18 T cell receptor beta chains presented below share a single source sample, sequenced in a study of cytomegalovirus exposure and HLA in healthy donors. PCR amplification relied on 60 Vbeta primers (plus 13 Jbeta primers). Libraries were prepared by immunoSEQ multiplex PCR; TCRdb keeps only in-frame clonotypes and omits some of them. The table lists about 110,000 clones, about 90% of them singletons. Sample: PBMCs. The origin of the receptors is a man between 35 and 55 years old in good health and CMV-seronegative.

The chain employs TRBV7-2 and TRBJ2-1; 7 bases are a match to TRBD2. The CDR3 has 15 amino acids. Germline V gene data show CDR1 as SGHTA and CDR2 as FQGNSA. Trimming cost V 1 base and J 4 bases; bases outside gene matches: 4. This CDR3 reads CASSLGLAVYNEQFF. CDR3 DNA: TGTGCCAGCAGCTTAGGTCTAGCGGTTTACAATGAGCAGTTCTTC.

This chain joins TRBV7-9 and TRBJ2-7, with 7 bases lining up with TRBD2. Looked up from germline, CDR1 is SEHNR and CDR2 is FQNEAQ (reference sequence). With V trimmed by 5 bases and J by 4 bases, 8 bases remained unmatched. The CDR3 spans 14 residues. The CDR3 bases are TGTGCCAGCAGCGCGACTAGCAGCCCATACGAGCAGTACTTC. This gives the protein CASSATSSPYEQYF.

The chain recombines TRBV2 with TRBJ2-4; D is perhaps TRBD2 (5 bases). Looked up from germline, CDR1 is SNHLY and CDR2 is FYNNEI. V lost 8 bases, J lost 6 bases, and 14 bases lay in between. The CDR3 contains 13 residues. The CDR3 coding sequence is TGTGCCAGCTGGCTCTCGGGGTCAAACATTCAGTACTTC. Its translation: CASWLSGSNIQYF.

This clone was seen only once. The chain links TRBV2 to TRBJ2-7; D possibly corresponds to TRBD2 (6 bases). Germline lookup yields CDR1 SNHLY and CDR2 FYNNEI. Trimming pared 8 bases from V and 1 base from J, leaving 15 bases between. The length of the CDR3 is 14 residues. CDR3 sequence (DNA): TGTGCCAGCGGCACCCCGGGGGATTCCTACGAGCAGTACTTC. Encoded protein: CASGTPGDSYEQYF.

The V call is TRBV14, the J call TRBJ2-1; D may be TRBD1 (5 bases). The CDR3 has 13 residues. The V gene lost 0 bases and the J gene lost 9 bases, with 9 bases spanning the gap. Germline loops: CDR1 SGHDN, CDR2 FVKESK. In nucleotides, the CDR3 is TGTGCCAGCAGCCAAGAGACAGTTGGTGAGCAGTTCTTC. It codes for CASSQETVGEQFF.

DNA of the CDR3: TGTGCCAGCTCACCAGAGATGAACACCGGGGAGCTGTTTTTT. Translation: CASSPEMNTGELFF. The rearrangement links TRBV18 to TRBJ2-2; D call uncertain. Trimming took off 2 bases at V and 1 base at J, with 5 bases between the two ends. This CDR3 is 14 amino acids long. Germline V gene sequence: CDR1 KGHSH, CDR2 LQKENI.

This clone was detected only once. The V and J genes are TRBV27 and TRBJ2-3; D is ambiguous. The V end lost 0 bases, the J end lost 9 bases, and 10 bases lay between the germline ends. The germline V gene encodes CDR1 MNHEY and CDR2 SMNVEV (reference sequence). This CDR3 is 13 amino acids long. Here the CDR3 reads CASSLSIGLTQYF. The CDR3 DNA follows: TGTGCCAGCAGTTTATCGATCGGTCTCACGCAGTATTTT.

V gene TRBV19 combines with J gene TRBJ1-1; D perhaps matches TRBD1 (5 bases). With 2 bases removed from V and 1 base from J, the gap between germline ends came to 8 bases. This CDR3 has 14 residues. Germline V gene data show CDR1 as LNHDA and CDR2 as SQIVND (reference sequence). The CDR3: CASSIPGPNTEAFF. CDR3 bases: TGTGCCAGTAGTATACCAGGGCCGAACACTGAAGCTTTCTTT.

This clone was seen a handful of times. The gene calls are TRBV6-6 and TRBJ2-2, with 8 positions matching TRBD1. Germline V gives CDR1 MNHNY, CDR2 SVGAGI (reference sequence). With 5 bases clipped from V and 2 bases from J, the junction kept 7 bases outside the gene matches. This CDR3 spans 16 amino acids. CDR3 protein: CASSRRTGTNTGELFF. The CDR3 bases are TGTGCCAGCAGTCGAAGGACAGGGACTAACACCGGGGAGCTGTTTTTT.

V gene TRBV2 combines with J gene TRBJ1-5, with 8 bases lining up with TRBD1. Unmatched junction bases numbered 7, after V lost 7 bases and J lost 2 bases. CDR3 length: 15 residues. Per germline, CDR1 SNHLY and CDR2 FYNNEI. The CDR3 loop is CASTTTGAGNQPQHF. The CDR3 coding sequence is TGTGCCAGCACAACGACAGGGGCTGGCAATCAGCCCCAGCATTTT.

The chain recombines TRBV4-1 with TRBJ1-5, with D maybe TRBD1 (5 bases). CDR1 and CDR2 (germline): MGHRA, YSYEKL. This CDR3 contains 18 residues. Between the trimmed V and J ends, which lost 0 bases and 2 bases, there was a span of 17 bases. CDR3 region: CASSQEGQGDIGNQPQHF. Here the CDR3 DNA reads TGCGCCAGCAGCCAAGAAGGTCAGGGTGACATCGGCAATCAGCCCCAGCATTTT.

V and J are TRBV28 and TRBJ2-4, with D possibly matching TRBD2 (5 bases). The CDR3 length is 15 residues. The V gene lost 8 bases and the J gene lost 0 bases, with 14 bases spanning the gap. From germline, CDR1 is MDHEN and CDR2 SYDVKM. The CDR3 bases are TGTGCCAGCCTTCCGAGGGCTTTAGCCAAAAACATTCAGTACTTC. Its protein product is CASLPRALAKNIQYF.

V usage is TRBV6-5 and J usage is TRBJ1-5, with a weak D call TRBD1 (6 bases). CDR1 is MNHEY, CDR2 SVGAGI, per germline. This CDR3 comprises 15 residues. Trimming pared 5 bases from V and 5 bases from J, leaving 16 bases between. This chain's CDR3 is CASSPRGAGDQPQHF. The CDR3 DNA follows: TGTGCCAGCAGTCCGCGGGGGGCCGGGGATCAGCCCCAGCATTTT.

The gene calls are TRBV28 and TRBJ2-5; 14 bases match TRBD2. Germline V gene lookup returns CDR1 MDHEN and CDR2 SYDVKM. This CDR3 has 19 amino acids. The J segment lost 4 bases and the V segment lost 3 bases, leaving 13 bases of the junction unmatched. CDR3 nucleotides: TGTGCCAGCAGTTTCTCCCTCCTCTCGACTAGCGGGGGGGCAGAGACCCAGTACTTC. Protein product: CASSFSLLSTSGGAETQYF.

The chain combines TRBV30 with TRBJ2-7; the D is unclear. V dropped 0 bases and J dropped 0 bases, with 9 bases sitting between them. The germline gives CDR1 GTSNPN, CDR2 SVGIG (reference sequence). The CDR3 is 14 residues long. The CDR3 bases are TGTGCCTGGAGTGTGCGGAGAAGCTCCTACGAGCAGTACTTC. It yields the protein CAWSVRRSSYEQYF. Using reference TRBV30 and TRBJ2-7 for the parts outside the CDR3, the full variable domain is SQTIHQWPATLVQPVGSPLSLECTVEGTSNPNLYWYRQAAGRGLQLLFYSVGIGQISSEVPQNLSASRPQDRQFILSSKKLLLSDSGFYLCAWSVRRSSYEQYFGPGTRLTVT.

The chain has TRBV6-1 and TRBJ1-1, with D tentatively TRBD1 (5 bases). The CDR3 extends over 15 amino acids. Germline V gene data show CDR1 as MNHNS and CDR2 as SASEGT. V shed 8 bases and J shed 5 bases, with 21 bases lying between them. CDR3 sequence (DNA): TGTGCCAGCGGAAGCCAGGAGGGGCCGAGGACTGAAGCTTTCTTT. Translating it yields CASGSQEGPRTEAFF.

The chain joins TRBV19 to TRBJ2-7; D might be TRBD1 (5 bases). The CDR3 sequence is 15 residues long. Trimming shortened V by 1 base and J by 0 bases, and 10 bases separated the two germline ends. The germline V gene encodes CDR1 LNHDA and CDR2 SQIVND (reference sequence). The CDR3 loop is CASSIGATASYEQYF. CDR3 DNA sequence: TGTGCCAGTAGTATAGGTGCGACAGCCTCCTACGAGCAGTACTTC.

Only one count was recorded for this clone. The rearrangement uses TRBV5-6 and TRBJ2-4; tentatively, D is TRBD1 (5 bases). The length of the CDR3 is 13 residues. Between the trimmed V and J ends, which lost 3 bases and 15 bases, there was a span of 19 bases. Germline assignment: CDR1 SGHDT and CDR2 YYEEEE. The DNA of the CDR3 is TGTGCCAGCAGCTCTGAGATTCAGGGTTATCGGTACTTC. This encodes CASSSEIQGYRYF.